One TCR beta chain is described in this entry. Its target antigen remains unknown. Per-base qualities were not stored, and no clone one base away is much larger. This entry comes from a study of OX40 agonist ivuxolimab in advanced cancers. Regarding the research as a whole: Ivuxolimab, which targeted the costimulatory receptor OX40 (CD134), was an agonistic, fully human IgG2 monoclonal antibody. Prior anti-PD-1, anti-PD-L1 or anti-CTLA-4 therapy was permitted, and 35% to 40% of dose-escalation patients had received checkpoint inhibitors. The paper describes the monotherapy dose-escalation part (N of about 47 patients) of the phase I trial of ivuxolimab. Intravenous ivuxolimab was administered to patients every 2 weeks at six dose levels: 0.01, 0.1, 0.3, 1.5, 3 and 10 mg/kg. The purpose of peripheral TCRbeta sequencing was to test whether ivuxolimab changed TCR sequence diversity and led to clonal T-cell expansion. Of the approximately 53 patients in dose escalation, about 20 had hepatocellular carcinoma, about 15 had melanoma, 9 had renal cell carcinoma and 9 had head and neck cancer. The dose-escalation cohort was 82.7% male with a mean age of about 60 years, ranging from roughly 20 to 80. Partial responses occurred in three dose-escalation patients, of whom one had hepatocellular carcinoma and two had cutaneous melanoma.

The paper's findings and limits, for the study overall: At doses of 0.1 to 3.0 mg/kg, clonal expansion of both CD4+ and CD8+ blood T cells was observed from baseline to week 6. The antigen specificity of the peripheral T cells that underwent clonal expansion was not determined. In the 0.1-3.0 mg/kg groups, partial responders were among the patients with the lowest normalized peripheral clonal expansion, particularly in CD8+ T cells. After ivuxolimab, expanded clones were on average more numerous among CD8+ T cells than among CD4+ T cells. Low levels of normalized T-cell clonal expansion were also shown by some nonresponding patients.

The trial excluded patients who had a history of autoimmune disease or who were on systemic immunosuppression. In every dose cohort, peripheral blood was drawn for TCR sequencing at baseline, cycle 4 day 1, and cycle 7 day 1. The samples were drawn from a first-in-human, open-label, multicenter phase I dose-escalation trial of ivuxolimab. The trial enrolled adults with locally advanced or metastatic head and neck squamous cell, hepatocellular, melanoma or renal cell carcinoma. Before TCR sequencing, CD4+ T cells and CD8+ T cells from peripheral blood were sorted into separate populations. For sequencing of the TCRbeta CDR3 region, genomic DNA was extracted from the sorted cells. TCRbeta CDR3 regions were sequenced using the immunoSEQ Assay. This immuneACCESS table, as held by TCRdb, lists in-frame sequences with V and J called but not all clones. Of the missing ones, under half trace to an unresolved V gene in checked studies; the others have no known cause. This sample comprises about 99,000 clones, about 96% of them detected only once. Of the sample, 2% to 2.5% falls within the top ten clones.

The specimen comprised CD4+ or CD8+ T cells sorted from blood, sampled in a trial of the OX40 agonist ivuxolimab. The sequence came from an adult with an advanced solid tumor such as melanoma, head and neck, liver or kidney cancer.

CDR3 region: CASSLGQRAFF. The DNA sequence reads TGTGCCAGCAGCTTAGGTCAAAGGGCTTTCTTT. The sequence is built from TRBV7-8 and TRBJ1-1; too little of a D gene remains to name it. The CDR3 numbers 11 residues from cysteine through phenylalanine. Here the CDR3 DNA is all that survives: 33 bases in frame from base 1. Trimming takes 1 base from V and 11 bases from J, and the germline ends sit 8 bases apart. As encoded in the germline V gene, CDR1 is SGHVS while CDR2 is FQNEAQ.